This entry concerns a single T cell receptor beta chain. What it binds is not known. These data originate in a study of regulatory dendritic cells for organ transplantation. Study outcomes and limitations: Naive CD4+ and CD8+ repertoires were highly diverse; memory CD8+ was most oligoclonal.

CFSE-labeled sorted T cells met regulatory or mature dendritic cells for roughly 5 days. TCRdb's table, derived via immunoSEQ multiplex PCR, lists solely in-frame clones and lacks some. The sample contains several thousand clones, about 70% of which appear only once. V trimming: 1 base; J trimming: 6 bases; junction bases outside the gene matches: 6. The V gene's germline CDR1 is MNHNS and CDR2 SASEGT. The CDR3 totals 14 residues. Sequencing was done on a sample of memory CD4+ T cells from blood cultured with dendritic cells. As for subset: CD45RO+ memory T cells. The sequence derives from a human donor in good health. This sequence joins TRBV6-1 and TRBJ2-7; TRBD2 aligns across 7 bases. The CDR3 here is CASSEGWSGGEQYF. The CDR3 DNA follows: TGTGCCAGCAGTGAAGGGTGGTCGGGGGGCGAGCAGTACTTC.